A selection of T cell receptor beta chains follows, all from one sample in a study of T cells in localized non-small cell lung cancer. Libraries were prepared by immunoSEQ multiplex PCR; TCRdb keeps only in-frame clonotypes and omits some of them. The sample records about 57,000 clones, more than 85% being singletons. The sample in question was peripheral blood, obtained before any cancer treatment. Receptors originate from a man aged 35-75 years with stage I lung adenocarcinoma. The CDR3 runs from the conserved cysteine through the conserved F or W. A D gene is named only where the DNA matches it firmly. Rows give clone size only sometimes, using once, few, many, or a class for an expanded clone.

j_gene,abundance,len,d_gene,v_gene,CDR3aa,CDR3nt
TRBJ2-2,-,12,-,TRBV7-9,CASSSGLGELFF,TGTGCCAGCAGCTCGGGACTGGGGGAGCTGTTTTTT
TRBJ1-5,-,15,TRBD1,TRBV6-5,CASSTDRASNQPQHF,TGTGCCAGCAGTACGGACAGGGCTAGCAATCAGCCCCAGCATTTT
TRBJ1-4,-,13,-,TRBV7-9,CASIVAGGEKLFF,TGTGCCAGCATCGTAGCCGGCGGTGAAAAACTGTTTTTT
TRBJ2-7,once,13,TRBD2,TRBV29-1,CSAREGPGGEQYF,TGCAGCGCTCGGGAGGGTCCCGGGGGCGAGCAGTACTTC
TRBJ1-2,-,13,-,TRBV18,CASSKDGFFGYTF,TGTGCCAGCTCCAAGGACGGCTTTTTTGGCTACACCTTC
TRBJ2-1,-,12,-,TRBV29-1,CSSLEGRGEQFF,TGCAGCTCGCTTGAGGGGCGGGGTGAGCAGTTCTTC
TRBJ2-1,once,15,-,TRBV5-1,CASSFRQGGLLEQFF,TGCGCCAGCAGCTTCCGGCAGGGGGGATTACTTGAGCAGTTCTTC
TRBJ2-7,once,15,TRBD1,TRBV27,CASSLRTGDPYEQYF,TGTGCCAGCAGTTTGCGGACAGGGGACCCCTACGAGCAGTACTTC
TRBJ2-2,once,14,-,TRBV9,CASSPWSGTGELFF,TGTGCCAGCAGCCCTTGGAGTGGGACCGGGGAGCTGTTTTTT
TRBJ2-1,-,17,-,TRBV5-1,CASSLSEGGSTYNEQFF,TGCGCCAGCAGCTTGAGTGAGGGGGGCTCAACCTACAATGAGCAGTTCTTC
TRBJ2-6,-,14,-,TRBV27,CASSLTAGANVLTF,TGTGCCAGCAGTTTGACGGCTGGGGCCAACGTCCTGACTTTC
TRBJ2-5,-,13,-,TRBV5-4,CASSLDRQETQYF,TGTGCCAGCAGCTTGGACAGACAAGAGACCCAGTACTTC
TRBJ2-5,-,18,TRBD2,TRBV11-2,CASSPQRGLAKYQETQYF,TGTGCCAGCAGCCCCCAGCGGGGACTAGCGAAGTACCAAGAGACCCAGTACTTC
TRBJ1-3,-,18,-,TRBV4-3,CASSLRRPRSASGNTIYF,TGCGCCAGCAGCTTGAGACGCCCACGGTCAGCTTCTGGAAACACCATATATTTT
TRBJ2-1,-,13,-,TRBV7-9,CASCPLGPYEQFF,TGTGCCAGCTGCCCTTTAGGTCCCTATGAGCAGTTCTTC
TRBJ2-1,-,16,TRBD2,TRBV7-8,CASSLVSGRHNNEQFF,TGTGCCAGCAGCTTAGTTAGCGGGAGGCACAACAATGAGCAGTTCTTC
TRBJ1-1,-,13,-,TRBV7-2,CASSFKGDTEAFF,TGTGCCAGCAGCTTCAAGGGAGACACTGAAGCTTTCTTT
TRBJ2-1,-,12,-,TRBV5-8,CASSLASLEQFF,TGTGCCAGCAGCTTAGCCTCATTGGAGCAGTTCTTC
TRBJ1-2,few,13,-,TRBV9,CASSVGGDYGYTF,TGTGCCAGCAGCGTTGGGGGGGACTATGGCTACACCTTC
TRBJ2-7,-,14,TRBD1,TRBV19,CASSKRQGGYEQYF,TGTGCCAGTAGTAAACGACAGGGGGGCTACGAGCAGTACTTC
TRBJ2-2,-,13,-,TRBV6-5,CASSYLAAGELFF,TGTGCCAGCAGTTACTTAGCCGCCGGGGAGCTGTTTTTT
TRBJ2-1,-,16,TRBD2,TRBV27,CASSSPSGTLYNEQFF,TGTGCCAGCAGTTCCCCTAGCGGGACCCTCTACAATGAGCAGTTCTTC
TRBJ1-1,-,14,-,TRBV7-8,CASSYSRGGTEAFF,TGTGCCAGCAGCTATTCCAGGGGAGGCACTGAAGCTTTCTTT
TRBJ2-7,once,15,TRBD2,TRBV6-6,CASSSGGGLAGVQYF,TGTGCCAGCAGTTCCGGGGGGGGACTAGCGGGAGTTCAGTACTTC
TRBJ2-5,-,14,-,TRBV7-2,CASSWSRGQETQYF,TGTGCCAGCAGCTGGAGCAGGGGACAAGAGACCCAGTACTTC
TRBJ2-7,-,15,TRBD2,TRBV5-4,CASSYKGLAGDEQYF,TGTGCCAGCAGCTATAAGGGACTAGCGGGAGACGAGCAGTACTTC
TRBJ1-5,-,15,-,TRBV19,CASQTDTYSNQPQHF,TGTGCCAGTCAGACCGATACCTATAGCAATCAGCCCCAGCATTTT
TRBJ2-1,once,12,-,TRBV7-2,CASSPNGSSKFF,TGTGCCAGCAGCCCCAATGGGAGCAGCAAGTTCTTC
TRBJ1-2,-,13,TRBD1,TRBV11-1,CAATRGPGYGYTF,TGTGCCGCTACGAGGGGGCCAGGCTATGGCTACACCTTC
TRBJ2-1,-,19,TRBD2,TRBV7-3,CASSQSTSGSPWTYNEQFF,TGTGCCAGCAGCCAATCGACTAGCGGCTCACCCTGGACCTACAATGAGCAGTTCTTC
TRBJ2-7,-,12,-,TRBV25-1,CASSESRDEQYF,TGTGCCAGCAGTGAATCCAGGGACGAGCAGTACTTC
TRBJ2-1,-,17,-,TRBV11-3,CASSFSVAASSYNEQFF,TGTGCCAGCAGCTTTAGTGTAGCGGCCAGCTCCTACAATGAGCAGTTCTTC
TRBJ2-7,-,15,TRBD2,TRBV27,CASSGFGGGSYEQYF,TGTGCCAGCAGTGGGTTCGGGGGAGGGTCCTACGAGCAGTACTTC
TRBJ1-1,-,16,-,TRBV5-4,CASSLVMGQANTEAFF,TGTGCCAGCAGCTTGGTTATGGGGCAGGCGAACACTGAAGCTTTCTTT
TRBJ1-1,-,13,-,TRBV11-2,CASSPQGRAEAFF,TGTGCCAGCAGCCCTCAGGGGCGGGCTGAAGCTTTCTTT
TRBJ2-5,-,18,TRBD2,TRBV2,CASSTPGLAGGLLETQYF,TGTGCCAGCAGTACCCCCGGACTAGCGGGAGGGCTACTAGAGACCCAGTACTTC
TRBJ2-7,-,14,-,TRBV29-1,CSVQLAGVTYEQYF,TGCAGCGTTCAGTTGGCCGGGGTAACCTACGAGCAGTACTTC
TRBJ2-5,-,19,TRBD1,TRBV5-1,CASSWPGQTSDGVIETQYF,TGCGCCAGCAGCTGGCCGGGACAGACCAGCGACGGGGTGATCGAGACCCAGTACTTC
TRBJ2-7,-,16,-,TRBV7-9,CASSLTLRAGTYEQYF,TGTGCCAGCAGCTTGACCCTGCGAGCGGGCACTTACGAGCAGTACTTC